The sequence of this T cell receptor (beta chain) was determined in a study of siplizumab effects on memory and regulatory T cells. With regard to this clone: Its target is not known.

Data came from immunoSEQ multiplex PCR; TCRdb stores just in-frame clones and leaves some out. The sample records over 65,000 clones, roughly 94% being singletons. Germline V gene sequence: CDR1 MGHDK, CDR2 SYGVNS. V was cut by 1 base and J by 5 bases, with 9 bases left in between. CDR3 length: 14 residues. Findings and caveats of the study: In the presence of siplizumab, alloreactive sequences traceable to unstimulated CD4+ memory cells were significantly reduced. Naive T cells appeared more diverse than memory cells and seemed to be major alloresponse contributors.

The sequence came from a human donor in good health. The sample was CD8+ T cells sorted from blood. The rearrangement links TRBV25-1 to TRBJ1-5; D is undetermined. CDR3 nucleotide sequence: TGTGCCAGCAGTGAATGGGAAAGGGATCAGCCCCAGCATTTT. It codes for CASSEWERDQPQHF.